A selection of T cell receptor beta chains follows, all from one sample in a study of blood T cell repertoires in COVID-19. Sequencing used immunoSEQ multiplex PCR; TCRdb keeps in-frame clones, though not all of them. Here the sample spans over 130,000 clones, over 70% being singletons. Sequenced sample: PBMCs or T cells enriched from blood (not recorded which). The receptors shown here come from a man aged 45-65 years in a cohort exposed to, infected with or recovered from COVID-19 (not recorded which). The CDR3 runs from the conserved cysteine through the conserved F or W. D genes are given only for firm matches. The size field is filled for only some rows; it gives once, few, many or a size class.

D	size	J	V	DNA	CDR3
TRBD2	-	TRBJ2-7	TRBV20-1	TGCAGTGCTAGTGACGACGGGACTAGCGGGATCTTAAGGGACTACGAGCAGTACTTC	CSASDDGTSGILRDYEQYF
-	-	TRBJ2-2	TRBV11-3	TGTGCCAGCAGCTTGAGCACCGGGGAGCTGTTTTTT	CASSLSTGELFF
-	-	TRBJ1-4	TRBV27	TGTGCCAGCGGGCCCGGCACTAATGAAAAACTGTTTTTT	CASGPGTNEKLFF
TRBD2	-	TRBJ2-1	TRBV27	TGTGCCAGCAGTTTCCGTAGCGGGAGATCCTACAATGAGCAGTTCTTC	CASSFRSGRSYNEQFF
-	-	TRBJ2-1	TRBV12-3/TRBV12-4	TGTGCCAGCAGTTCCAACAATGAGCAGTTCTTC	CASSSNNEQFF
-	-	TRBJ2-4	TRBV18	TGTGCCAGCTCACCACCGAGGTCGTCGCTCCTAGCCAAAAACATTCAGTACTTC	CASSPPRSSLLAKNIQYF
-	-	TRBJ2-1	TRBV3-1/TRBV3-2	TGTGCCAGCAGCCAGATGACAGGCCGCTCCTACAATGAGCAGTTCTTC	CASSQMTGRSYNEQFF
-	-	TRBJ1-5	TRBV6-5	TGTGCCAGCAGTTTGGCACCTTATCAGCCCCAGCATTTT	CASSLAPYQPQHF
TRBD2	-	TRBJ2-7	TRBV7-2	TGTGCCAGCAGCAGAATGGGACTAGCGACCGCCGGCGAGCAGTACTTC	CASSRMGLATAGEQYF
TRBD1	once	TRBJ1-6	TRBV19	TGTGCCAGTAGTCCACGGACAGGGTTCACTGGTTCACCCCTCCACTTT	CASSPRTGFTGSPLHF
-	-	TRBJ1-2	TRBV6-1	TGTGCCAGCAGTGAAACGACGACAGGTTCCTATGGCTACACCTTC	CASSETTTGSYGYTF
-	-	TRBJ2-2	TRBV28	TGTGCCGGCGCAACGGAGAGCTATACGAACACCGGGGAGCTGTTTTTT	CAGATESYTNTGELFF
TRBD2	-	TRBJ2-7	TRBV12-5	TGTGCTAGTGGTTTCTCCGGGACTAGCGGGGTATTGTACGAGCAGTACTTC	CASGFSGTSGVLYEQYF
-	few	TRBJ1-1	TRBV7-2	TGTGCCAGCAGTCCTACCAGGACTCGGGGGTTAGCTTTCTTT	CASSPTRTRGLAFF
TRBD2	-	TRBJ2-7	TRBV10-3	TGTGCCATCAGTGAAGCCGGGGGGGCAGGGTCTTACTTC	CAISEAGGAGSYF
-	-	TRBJ1-6	TRBV9	TGTGCCAGCGGGCTGCAGTCGACTAATTCACCCCTCCACTTT	CASGLQSTNSPLHF
-	-	TRBJ2-7	TRBV29-1	TGCAGCGTTGTCCAGAACTCCTACGAGCAGTACTTC	CSVVQNSYEQYF
-	-	TRBJ1-1	TRBV28	TGTGCCAGCAGTTTTCAGGGTGTTAAAGCTTTCTTT	CASSFQGVKAFF
-	-	TRBJ2-2	TRBV2	TGTGCCGGGCTTGTACCGGGTCCCCAGGGTGCCGGGGAGCTGTTTTTT	CAGLVPGPQGAGELFF
TRBD1	-	TRBJ2-7	TRBV4-1	TGCGCCAGCAGCCAAGCCGGGACAGGGGCTAGCGAGCAGTACTTC	CASSQAGTGASEQYF
-	-	TRBJ2-3	TRBV9	TGTGCCAGCAGCGTAGGTAATGGCTTCACAGATACGCAGTATTTT	CASSVGNGFTDTQYF
-	-	TRBJ1-6	TRBV19	TGTGCCAGTAGTTCAGGACGGGGGTCACCCCTCCACTTT	CASSSGRGSPLHF
TRBD2	-	TRBJ2-3	TRBV11-2	TGTGCCAGCAGCTTAGATCGGGGGACTAGCGGCACAGATACGCAGTATTTT	CASSLDRGTSGTDTQYF
-	-	TRBJ2-7	TRBV6-2/TRBV6-3	TGTGCCAGCAGTTACGGGCGTAACTCCTACGAGCAGTACTTC	CASSYGRNSYEQYF
TRBD1	-	TRBJ1-5	TRBV20-1	TGCAGTGCTAGTGGGGACAGGGTGGGATGGCAGCCCCAGCATTTT	CSASGDRVGWQPQHF
TRBD2	-	TRBJ2-1	TRBV13	TGTGCCAGCAGCTTAGGTAGCGGGAATCCGGGGAATGAGCAGTTCTTC	CASSLGSGNPGNEQFF
TRBD1	-	TRBJ1-2	TRBV7-9	TGTGCCAGCAGCCCGGACAGGAACTATGGCTACACCTTC	CASSPDRNYGYTF
-	-	TRBJ1-4	TRBV27	TGTGCCAGCAGTTTACTCCGAGGTGAAAAACTGTTTTTT	CASSLLRGEKLFF
TRBD2	-	TRBJ2-5	TRBV7-9	TGTGCCAGCAGCCCCCCGCGGGGGGGCGACGTGCTGGAGACCCAGTACTTC	CASSPPRGGDVLETQYF
-	medium-sized	TRBJ1-6	TRBV6-1	TGTGCCAGCAGTGATACAGGGTGGAATTCACCCCTCCACTTT	CASSDTGWNSPLHF
-	once	TRBJ1-2	TRBV24-1	TGTGCCACCAGTTCCGGGAAAGGCTACACCTTC	CATSSGKGYTF
-	-	TRBJ1-6	TRBV5-1	TGCGCCAGCAGCATGGGGGGGGATTCACCCCTCCACTTT	CASSMGGDSPLHF
TRBD1	once	TRBJ2-1	TRBV27	TGTGCCAGCAAGACAGGGATCCTGGGTGAGCAGTTCTTC	CASKTGILGEQFF
TRBD2	once	TRBJ2-1	TRBV9	TGTGCCAGCAGCGTAGCAGCGGGAGGGCCCGATGAGCAGTTCTTC	CASSVAAGGPDEQFF
-	-	TRBJ2-2	TRBV7-2	TGTGCCAGCAGCGGAACAGGGTCCGGGGAGCTGTTTTTT	CASSGTGSGELFF
TRBD2	-	TRBJ2-1	TRBV6-5	TGTGCCAGCAGTTACGTGCTAGCGGGATTCAATGAGCAGTTCTTC	CASSYVLAGFNEQFF
-	-	TRBJ1-2	TRBV29-1	TGCAGCGTCACGGACACGGATGGCTACACCTTC	CSVTDTDGYTF
-	many	TRBJ2-2	TRBV24-1	TGTGCCACCAGTGATTTAGGGACAAAAAACACCGGGGAGCTGTTTTTT	CATSDLGTKNTGELFF
TRBD1	-	TRBJ2-6	TRBV29-1	TGCAGCGTTGAATTCCGGGCAGGGGGCCCTGGGGCCAACGTCCTGACTTTC	CSVEFRAGGPGANVLTF
-	-	TRBJ1-4	TRBV3-1/TRBV3-2	TGTGCCAGCAGCCGTGAAACAGAACGGCTGTTTTTT	CASSRETERLFF
-	-	TRBJ2-5	TRBV21-1	TGTGCCGGGTCCGGACAGGCAAATCAAGAGACCCAGTACTTC	CAGSGQANQETQYF
TRBD1	-	TRBJ2-1	TRBV6-2/TRBV6-3	TGTGCCAGCAGTTACGGGACAGAGGGGAATGAGCAGTTCTTC	CASSYGTEGNEQFF
-	-	TRBJ1-1	TRBV6-1	TGTGCCAGCAGTGAAAGGCAGGGGCACACTGAAGCTTTCTTT	CASSERQGHTEAFF
TRBD2	once	TRBJ2-3	TRBV4-1	TGCGCCAGCAGCCAATGGCCTAGCGGGAAGACAGATACGCAGTATTTT	CASSQWPSGKTDTQYF
TRBD2	-	TRBJ2-1	TRBV5-4	TGTGCCAGCAGCTTGGCCATTGCGGGGGGGCAAAATGAGCAGTTCTTC	CASSLAIAGGQNEQFF
-	-	TRBJ1-2	TRBV7-2	TGTGCCAGCAGCTTGCAACAGGTCATAGTCGACACCTTC	CASSLQQVIVDTF
TRBD1	-	TRBJ1-4	TRBV5-1	TGCGCCAGCAGCTTGGGTGGGGACAGCCGAGAAAAACTGTTTTTT	CASSLGGDSREKLFF
TRBD2	-	TRBJ2-3	TRBV19	TGTGCCAGTAGTGGGATGGCGGGGGGCACAGATACGCAGTATTTT	CASSGMAGGTDTQYF
-	-	TRBJ2-3	TRBV3-1/TRBV3-2	TGTGCCAGCAGCCAAGATTTTGGGGGGGGCCGAGATACGCAGTATTTT	CASSQDFGGGRDTQYF
TRBD1	-	TRBJ2-5	TRBV28	TGTGCCAGCAGTCCGTCGCAGAGCGCAGGGGGCGGGGAGACCCAGTACTTC	CASSPSQSAGGGETQYF
TRBD1	-	TRBJ1-2	TRBV5-1	TGCGCCAGCAGCCCGGAGACAGGGCCCCCTAACTATGGCTACACCTTC	CASSPETGPPNYGYTF
-	-	TRBJ2-7	TRBV27	TGTGCCAGCAGTTTCATGGGGGGTTCCTACGAGCAGTACTTC	CASSFMGGSYEQYF
TRBD2	-	TRBJ2-3	TRBV28	TGTGCCAGCAGTTTGGCCGGACTAGCGTTTCCAGATACGCAGTATTTT	CASSLAGLAFPDTQYF